Included here is one T cell receptor (beta chain) sequence, with context. Its antigen is not identified. TCRdb itself ran the multiplex PCR reads through MiXCR, one entry per CDR3 protein. The sample lists some 170,000 distinct CDR3 sequences, more than 25% occurring once. This sample stems from a study of breast tumors, draining lymph nodes, adjacent tissues. Notes on the study in general: Data fit most tumor T cells coming from lymph node, expanding in tumor. Compared with lymph nodes, tumors were less diverse; compared with nontumor tissue, more.

Breast cancer patients provided tissue from their axillary draining lymph nodes. The CDR3 sequence is 12 residues long. Germline V gives CDR1 ENHRY, CDR2 SYGVKD. The J segment lost 10 bases and the V segment lost 6 bases, leaving 3 bases of the junction unmatched. Specimen: axillary lymph node tissue. The V call is TRBV10-3, the J call TRBJ1-6; 7 bases are shared with TRBD1. This clonotype originated in a female donor with breast cancer. Some clones in this sample may be carry-over from other donors' samples. The chain's CDR3 is CAIRGTESPLHF. CDR3 sequence (DNA): TGTGCCATCAGAGGGACAGAATCACCCCTCCACTTT.